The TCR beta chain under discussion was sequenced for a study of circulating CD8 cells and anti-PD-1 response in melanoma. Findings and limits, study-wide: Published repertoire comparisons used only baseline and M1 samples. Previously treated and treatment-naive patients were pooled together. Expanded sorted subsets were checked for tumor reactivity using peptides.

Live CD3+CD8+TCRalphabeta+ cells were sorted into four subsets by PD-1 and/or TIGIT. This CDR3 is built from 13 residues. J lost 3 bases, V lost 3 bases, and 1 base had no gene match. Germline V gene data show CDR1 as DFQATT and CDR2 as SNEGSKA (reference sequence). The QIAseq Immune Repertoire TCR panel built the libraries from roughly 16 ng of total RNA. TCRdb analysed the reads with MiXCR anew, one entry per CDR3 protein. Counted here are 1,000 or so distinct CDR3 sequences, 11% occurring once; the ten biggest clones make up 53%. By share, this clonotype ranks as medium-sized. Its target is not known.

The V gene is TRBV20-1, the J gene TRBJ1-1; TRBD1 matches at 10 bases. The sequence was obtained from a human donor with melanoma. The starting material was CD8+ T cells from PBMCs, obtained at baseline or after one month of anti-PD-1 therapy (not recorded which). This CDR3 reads CSARGTGDTEAFF. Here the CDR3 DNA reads TGCAGTGCTAGGGGGACAGGGGACACTGAAGCTTTCTTT.